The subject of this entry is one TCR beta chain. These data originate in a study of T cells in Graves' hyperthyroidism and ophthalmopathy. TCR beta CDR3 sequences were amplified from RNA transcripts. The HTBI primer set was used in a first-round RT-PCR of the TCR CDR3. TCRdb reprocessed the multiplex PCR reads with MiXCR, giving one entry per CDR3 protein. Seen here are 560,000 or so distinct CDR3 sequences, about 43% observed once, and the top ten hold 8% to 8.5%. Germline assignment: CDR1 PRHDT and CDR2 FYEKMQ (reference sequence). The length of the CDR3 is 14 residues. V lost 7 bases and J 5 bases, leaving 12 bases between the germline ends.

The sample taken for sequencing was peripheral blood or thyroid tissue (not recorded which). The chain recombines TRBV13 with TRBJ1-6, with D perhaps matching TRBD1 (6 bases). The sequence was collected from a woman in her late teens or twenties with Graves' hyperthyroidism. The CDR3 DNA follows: TGTGCCAGCAACACAGGGACGGATAATTCACCCCTCCACTTT. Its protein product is CASNTGTDNSPLHF.